These T cell receptor beta chains were read from a single sample in a study of blood T cells in healthy people across ages. TCRdb re-called the 5' RACE reads with MiXCR, one entry per CDR3 protein. The profile shows 800,000 to 1,300,000 distinct CDR3 sequences, 20% to 25% of them singletons. This sample was also put to use in a study of T cells of mothers and their children.

Sequencing was carried out using blood. The receptors originated from a girl aged 2-9 years in good health. The CDR3 runs from the conserved cysteine through the conserved F or W. A D gene is named only where the DNA matches it firmly.

V: TRBV20-1; D: TRBD2; CDR3: CSARDRRGGGPNEQFF
V: TRBV28; D: TRBD2; CDR3: CASTAGLAGGPYEQYF
V: TRBV7-9; D: TRBD1; CDR3: CATSRAGTGSYDEQFF
V: TRBV12-3/TRBV12-4; D: .; CDR3: CASSFPGSEQYF
V: TRBV7-6; D: .; CDR3: CASSFSPDGKDEQYF
V: TRBV6-5; D: .; CDR3: CASSYGLGSFWEQFF
V: TRBV28; D: .; CDR3: CASTRRRTVETDTQYF
V: TRBV20-1; D: .; CDR3: CSARKRTSSYEQYF
V: TRBV29-1; D: .; CDR3: CSVGAAGRTDTQYF
V: TRBV24-1; D: .; CDR3: CATSEGGLGETQYF
V: TRBV5-5; D: .; CDR3: CASSFWGTGELFF
V: TRBV29-1; D: .; CDR3: CSVVRQGGGKLFF